This T cell receptor beta chain was found in a study of cytomegalovirus exposure and HLA in healthy donors. The CDR3 has 17 residues. Trimming took 1 base from V and 1 from J; bases not matched to a gene: 4. Per the germline V gene, CDR1 is MGHRA and CDR2 is YSYEKL. Comment on this clone: Its antigen is not identified.

Broader study findings: A later examination showed that TCR association rates differed by HLA locus, with DRB1 most and HLA-C fewest. High sensitivity and specificity were reportedly achieved when the classifier diagnosed cytomegalovirus status. In a later analysis, an Asian-associated ancestry cluster reportedly showed fewer N-insertions than the roughly 730-donor mean. A later analysis found that most CMV-associated TCR beta chains appeared HLA-restricted.

The PCR was carried out with 60 Vbeta primers and 13 Jbeta primers. Profiled with immunoSEQ multiplex PCR; TCRdb holds only in-frame clones, not every one. The table has 150,000 to 200,000 clones, over 70% seen once; the top ten hold 1% to 1.5%. This TCR was sampled from a man aged 45-65 years in good health and CMV-seropositive. This chain links TRBV4-1 with TRBJ1-6; 7 bases are shared with TRBD1. What was sequenced was PBMCs. The CDR3 reads CASSQGLRGSYNSPLHF. The CDR3 DNA is TGCGCCAGCAGCCAAGGACTCAGGGGGTCCTATAATTCACCCCTCCACTTT.